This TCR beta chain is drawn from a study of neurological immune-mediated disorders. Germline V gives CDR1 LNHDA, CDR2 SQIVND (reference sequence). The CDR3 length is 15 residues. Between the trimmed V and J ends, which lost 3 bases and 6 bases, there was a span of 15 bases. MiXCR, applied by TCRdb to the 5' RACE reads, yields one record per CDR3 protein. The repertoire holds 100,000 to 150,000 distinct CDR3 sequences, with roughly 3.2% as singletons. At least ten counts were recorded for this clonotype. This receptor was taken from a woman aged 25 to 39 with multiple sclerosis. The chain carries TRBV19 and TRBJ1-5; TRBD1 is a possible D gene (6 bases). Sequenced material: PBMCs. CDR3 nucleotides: TGTGCCAGTAGTATTATGGTCAGGGGCAGTCAGCCCCAGCATTTT. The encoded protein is CASSIMVRGSQPQHF.